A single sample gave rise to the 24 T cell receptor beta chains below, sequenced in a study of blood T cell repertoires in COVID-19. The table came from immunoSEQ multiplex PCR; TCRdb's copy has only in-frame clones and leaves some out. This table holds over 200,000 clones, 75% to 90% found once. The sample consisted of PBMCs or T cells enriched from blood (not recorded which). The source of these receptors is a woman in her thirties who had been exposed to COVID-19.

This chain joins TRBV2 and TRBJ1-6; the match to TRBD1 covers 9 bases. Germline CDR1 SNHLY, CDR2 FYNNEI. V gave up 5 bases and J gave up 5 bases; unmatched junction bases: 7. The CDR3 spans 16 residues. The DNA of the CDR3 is TGTGCCAGCAGTCAAGACAGGGGGATAAATAATTCACCCCTCCACTTT. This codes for CASSQDRGINNSPLHF.

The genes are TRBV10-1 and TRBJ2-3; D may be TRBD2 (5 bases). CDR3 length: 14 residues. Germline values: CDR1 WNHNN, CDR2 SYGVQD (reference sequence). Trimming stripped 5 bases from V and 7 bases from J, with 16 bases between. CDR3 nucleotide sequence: TGCGCCAGCAGTCTAGCTGGAGCCGCCAATACGCAGTATTTT. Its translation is CASSLAGAANTQYF.

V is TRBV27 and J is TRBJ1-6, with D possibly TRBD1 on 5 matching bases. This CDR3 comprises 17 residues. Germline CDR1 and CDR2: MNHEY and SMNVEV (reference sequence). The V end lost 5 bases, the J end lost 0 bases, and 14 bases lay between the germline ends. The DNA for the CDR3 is TGTGCCAGCAGTCCCGATCAGGGAAACTCCTATAATTCACCCCTCCACTTT. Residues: CASSPDQGNSYNSPLHF.

DNA of the CDR3: TGTGCCAGCAGCTTGGCGCCAGGGGGCGTGAACACTGAAGCTTTCTTT. As protein: CASSLAPGGVNTEAFF. The V call is TRBV5-6, the J call TRBJ1-1, with 8 nucleotides matching TRBD1. CDR1 and CDR2 (germline): SGHDT, YYEEEE. Unmatched junction bases numbered 4, after V lost 0 bases and J lost 0 bases. The CDR3 totals 16 residues.

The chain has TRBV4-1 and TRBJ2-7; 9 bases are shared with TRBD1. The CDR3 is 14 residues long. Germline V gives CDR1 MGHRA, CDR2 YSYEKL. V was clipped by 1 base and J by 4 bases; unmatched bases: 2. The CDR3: CASSQGTGEYEQYF. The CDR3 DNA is TGCGCCAGCAGCCAAGGGACAGGGGAATACGAGCAGTACTTC.

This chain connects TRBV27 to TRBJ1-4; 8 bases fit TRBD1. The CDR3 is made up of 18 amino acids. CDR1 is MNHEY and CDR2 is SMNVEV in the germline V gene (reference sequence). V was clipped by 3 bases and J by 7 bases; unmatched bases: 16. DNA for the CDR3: TGTGCCAGCAGTTTCGACCGGACAGGGCGATCGAGGATTGAAAAACTGTTTTTT. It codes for CASSFDRTGRSRIEKLFF. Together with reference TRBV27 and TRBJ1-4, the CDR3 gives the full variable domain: EAQVTQNPRYLITVTGKKLTVTCSQNMNHEYMSWYRQDPGLGLRQIYYSMNVEVTDKGDVPEGYKVSRKEKRNFPLILESPSPNQTSLYFCASSFDRTGRSRIEKLFFGSGTQLSVL.

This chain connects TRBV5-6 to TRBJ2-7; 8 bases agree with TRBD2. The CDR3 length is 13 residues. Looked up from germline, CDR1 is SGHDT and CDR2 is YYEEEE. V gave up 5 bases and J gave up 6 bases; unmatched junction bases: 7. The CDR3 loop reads CASSSGVRGEQYF. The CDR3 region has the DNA TGTGCCAGCAGTAGCGGGGTTAGGGGCGAGCAGTACTTC.

The CDR3 is CASSVSPGVEQYF. In DNA, the CDR3 is TGTGCCAGCAGCGTATCCCCGGGAGTTGAGCAGTACTTC. The rearrangement links TRBV9 to TRBJ2-7; a weak D match, TRBD2 (6 bases). Germline V gene sequence: CDR1 SGDLS, CDR2 YYNGEE. The CDR3 runs 13 residues. V was cut by 1 base and J by 7 bases, with 12 bases left in between.

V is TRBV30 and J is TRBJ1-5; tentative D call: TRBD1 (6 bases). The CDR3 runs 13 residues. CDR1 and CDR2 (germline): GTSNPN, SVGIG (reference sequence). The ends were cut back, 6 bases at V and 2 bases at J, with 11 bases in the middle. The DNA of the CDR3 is TGTGCCTGCAGGGGTTCGGGCAATCAGCCCCAGCATTTT. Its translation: CACRGSGNQPQHF.

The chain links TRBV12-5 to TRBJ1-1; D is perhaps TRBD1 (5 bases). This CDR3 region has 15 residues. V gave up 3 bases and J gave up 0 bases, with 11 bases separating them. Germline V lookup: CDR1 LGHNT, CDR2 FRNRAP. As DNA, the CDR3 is TGTGCTAGTGGTTTAGGGCAGGGTATGAACACTGAAGCTTTCTTT. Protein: CASGLGQGMNTEAFF.

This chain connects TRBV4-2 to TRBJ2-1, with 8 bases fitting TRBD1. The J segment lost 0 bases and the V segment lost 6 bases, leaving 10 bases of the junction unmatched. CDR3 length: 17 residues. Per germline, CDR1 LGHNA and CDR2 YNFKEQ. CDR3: CASSRQGRPSSYNEQFF. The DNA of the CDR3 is TGTGCCAGCAGTCGACAGGGGCGGCCGAGCTCCTACAATGAGCAGTTCTTC.

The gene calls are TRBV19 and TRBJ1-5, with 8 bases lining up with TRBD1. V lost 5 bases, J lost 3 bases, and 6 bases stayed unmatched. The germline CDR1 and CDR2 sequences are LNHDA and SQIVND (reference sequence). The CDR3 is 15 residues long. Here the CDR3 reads CASSYPTGANQPQHF. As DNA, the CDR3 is TGTGCCAGTAGTTATCCGACAGGGGCCAATCAGCCCCAGCATTTT.

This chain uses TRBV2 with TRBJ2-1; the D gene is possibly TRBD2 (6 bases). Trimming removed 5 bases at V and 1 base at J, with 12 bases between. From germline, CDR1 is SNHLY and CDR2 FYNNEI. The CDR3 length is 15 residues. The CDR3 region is CASSRAGPSYNEQFF. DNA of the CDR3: TGTGCCAGCAGTAGGGCGGGGCCTTCCTACAATGAGCAGTTCTTC.

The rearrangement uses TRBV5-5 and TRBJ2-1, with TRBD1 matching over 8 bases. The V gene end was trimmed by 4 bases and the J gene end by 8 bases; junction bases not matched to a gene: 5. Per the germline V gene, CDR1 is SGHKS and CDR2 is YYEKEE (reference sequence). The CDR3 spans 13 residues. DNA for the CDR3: TGTGCCAGCAGCGGCCAGGGGGCGGATGAGCAGTTCTTC. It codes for CASSGQGADEQFF.

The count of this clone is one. As DNA, the CDR3 is TGTGCCAGCAGTGATAAAGGGGATGTCGGCGACGAGCAGTACTTC. It translates to CASSDKGDVGDEQYF. J is TRBJ2-7 and V is TRBV6-2 or TRBV6-3, with D possibly being TRBD1 (5 bases). The CDR3 runs 15 residues. Trimming pared 5 bases from V and 5 bases from J, leaving 19 bases between. Germline V gene lookup returns CDR1 MNHEY and CDR2 SVGEGT.

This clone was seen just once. CDR3 region: CASSQEERGYEADTQYF. The CDR3 DNA is TGCGCCAGCAGCCAAGAAGAAAGAGGATATGAGGCAGATACGCAGTATTTT. The chain has TRBV4-1 and TRBJ2-3; D gene ambiguous. The CDR3 has 17 amino acids. Trimming left V 0 bases short and J 4 bases short, with 17 bases between. CDR1 and CDR2 from the germline V gene are MGHRA and YSYEKL.

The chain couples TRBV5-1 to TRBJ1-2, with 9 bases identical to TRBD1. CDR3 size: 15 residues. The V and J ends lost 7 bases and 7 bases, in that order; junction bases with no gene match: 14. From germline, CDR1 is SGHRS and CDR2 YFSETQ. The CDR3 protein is CASGVPDRGLAGYTF. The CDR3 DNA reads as TGCGCCAGCGGGGTACCGGACAGGGGATTGGCTGGCTACACCTTC.

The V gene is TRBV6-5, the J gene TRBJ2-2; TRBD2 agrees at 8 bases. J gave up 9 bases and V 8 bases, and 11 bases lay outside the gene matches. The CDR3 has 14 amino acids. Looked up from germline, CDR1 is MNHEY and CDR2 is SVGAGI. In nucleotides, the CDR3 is TGTGCCAGCCGATCGGGAGGGGTCCCCCGGGAGCTGTTTTTT. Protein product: CASRSGGVPRELFF.

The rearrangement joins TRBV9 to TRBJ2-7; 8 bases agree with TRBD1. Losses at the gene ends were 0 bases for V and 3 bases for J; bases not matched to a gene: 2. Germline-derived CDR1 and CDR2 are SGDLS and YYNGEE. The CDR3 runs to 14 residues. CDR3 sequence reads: CASSVGTGNYEQYF. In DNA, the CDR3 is TGTGCCAGCAGCGTAGGGACAGGGAACTACGAGCAGTACTTC.

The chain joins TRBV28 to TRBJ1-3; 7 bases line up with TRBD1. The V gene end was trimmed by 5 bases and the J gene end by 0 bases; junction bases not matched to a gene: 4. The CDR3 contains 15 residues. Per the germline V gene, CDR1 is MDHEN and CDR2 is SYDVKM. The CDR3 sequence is CASSQTGISGNTIYF. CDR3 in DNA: TGTGCCAGCAGTCAGACAGGGATCTCTGGAAACACCATATATTTT.

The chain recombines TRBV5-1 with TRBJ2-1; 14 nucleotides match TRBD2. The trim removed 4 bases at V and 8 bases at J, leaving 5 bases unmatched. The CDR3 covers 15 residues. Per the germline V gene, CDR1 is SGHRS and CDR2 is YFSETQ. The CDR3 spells CASSLLTSGRDEQFF. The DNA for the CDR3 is TGCGCCAGCAGCCTATTGACTAGCGGGAGGGATGAGCAGTTCTTC.

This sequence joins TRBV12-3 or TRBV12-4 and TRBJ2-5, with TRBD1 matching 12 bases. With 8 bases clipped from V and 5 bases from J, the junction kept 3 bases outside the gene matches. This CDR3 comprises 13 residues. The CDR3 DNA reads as TGTGCCAGCGGGACAGGGGGCAGGGAGACCCAGTACTTC. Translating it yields CASGTGGRETQYF.

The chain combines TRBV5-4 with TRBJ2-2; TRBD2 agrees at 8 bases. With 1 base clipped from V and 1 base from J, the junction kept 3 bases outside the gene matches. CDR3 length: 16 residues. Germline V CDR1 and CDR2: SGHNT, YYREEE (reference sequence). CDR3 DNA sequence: TGTGCCAGCAGCTTGTGGGCGGGAGGGAACACCGGGGAGCTGTTTTTT. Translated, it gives CASSLWAGGNTGELFF.

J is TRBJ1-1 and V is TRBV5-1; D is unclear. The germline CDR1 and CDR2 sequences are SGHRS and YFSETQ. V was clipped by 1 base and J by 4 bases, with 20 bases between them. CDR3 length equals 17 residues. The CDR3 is CASSLWGFSEGGTEAFF. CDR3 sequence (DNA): TGCGCCAGCAGCTTGTGGGGATTCTCCGAGGGTGGCACTGAAGCTTTCTTT.